This T cell receptor beta chain emerged from a study of T-cell memory formation after mild COVID-19 (dated by TCRdb to the early 2020s). About the study as a whole: TCR sequence clusters from the two donors were largely donor specific. T-cell clones expanding and contracting after mild COVID-19 in a couple of donors were tracked by longitudinal TCRalpha and TCRbeta repertoire sequencing. Two young, previously healthy adult volunteers made up the cohort, one male and one female. Paper-wide results and their limitations: Contracting CD4+ clones appeared mostly in the CM and EM memory subsets, whereas CD8+ clones were enriched in EMRA. Balanced CD4/CD8 phenotypes were observed for clones contracting from day 15 to 85, whereas a bias towards CD4+ was observed for a second wave of clones expanding from day 15 to 37. The study covered only two mild cases, and larger cohorts including severe cases with pre-infection samples were considered necessary. Some responding clones were detected in pre-infection memory, suggesting pre-existing cross-reactive memory T cells joined the SARS-CoV-2 response. The second-wave clones that peaked on day 37 were not confirmed to be SARS-CoV-2 specific.

Sequencing was performed on an Illumina NovaSeq 6000. TCRalpha and TCRbeta cDNA libraries were built by 5'RACE with constant-segment primers, adding sample barcodes and unique molecular identifiers. Trizol reagent was used to extract RNA from every sample. Library amplification was performed in two PCR steps, and a second sample barcode and Illumina TruSeq adapters were introduced in the second step. Libraries were sequenced on an Illumina NovaSeq with 2 x 150 bp paired-end reads. From the authors' description of their analysis: Demultiplexing of reads and collapsing into UMI-guided consensus sequences were performed with migec v1.2.7. Using mixcr v2.1.11, UMI consensuses were aligned to TRA and TRB V and J templates and then assembled into clonotypes. A clonotype was counted as expanded or contracted only when both edgeR and NoisET called the clonotype significant, with the noise models trained on biological replicates. For edgeR calls, the cutoffs were a false discovery rate-adjusted p below 0.01 and a log2 fold-change threshold of 1. As an exploratory analysis of dynamics, max-normalized trajectories of the 1000 most abundant clonotypes were examined by PCA with hierarchical clustering. Each responding clone was given a CD4 or CD8 phenotype based on the CD4+ and CD8+ repertoires, which had been sequenced separately. The raw public data were reprocessed by TCRdb itself: fastp quality trimming at Q25, MiXCR clonotype calling, in-frame beta chains only. Identical CDR3 protein sequences are pooled into one entry, listed with their most common genes and DNA. The V and J calls and clone size come from TCRdb's table, not from the authors' own analysis. The sample yields about 130,000 distinct CDR3 sequences; 15% to 20% were counted once. 4.5% to 5.5% of the sample rests with the top ten.

With respect to this clonotype: Its cognate antigen has yet to be identified. Per-base quality was not reported, and no clone a single base away is much larger than it.

PBMCs were isolated by Ficoll-Paque density gradient centrifugation. Trimming accounts for 0 bases at V and 2 bases at J, while the number of junction bases matched to no gene is 6. From a lookup of the germline V gene, CDR1 and CDR2 are SGDLS and YYNGEE. The CDR3 numbers 16 residues from cysteine through phenylalanine. Solely the CDR3 DNA is kept, with 48 bases framed from the first base. What was sequenced was PBMCs or a T cell subset sorted from them (not recorded which). This clonotype originated in a young man who had mild COVID-19 (a few samples of this study predate the infection). The sample titles of this study are shuffled in the database, so cell type and time point are left out; the donor was told from shared clones. The sequence joins TRBV9 to TRBJ2-3, with TRBD2 matching 7 junction bases. Here is the DNA: TGTGCCAGCAGCGTAGACGCGGCGGGGGACACAGATACGCAGTATTTT. Its translation is CASSVDAAGDTDTQYF.